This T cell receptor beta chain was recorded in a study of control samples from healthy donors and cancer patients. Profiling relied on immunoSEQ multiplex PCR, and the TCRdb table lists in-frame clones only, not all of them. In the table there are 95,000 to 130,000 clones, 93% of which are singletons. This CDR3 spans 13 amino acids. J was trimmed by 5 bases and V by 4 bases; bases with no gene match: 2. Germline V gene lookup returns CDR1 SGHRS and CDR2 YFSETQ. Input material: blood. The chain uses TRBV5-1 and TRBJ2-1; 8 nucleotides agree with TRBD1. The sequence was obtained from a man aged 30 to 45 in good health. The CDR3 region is CASSRTGNNEQFF. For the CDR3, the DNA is TGCGCCAGCAGCCGGACAGGGAACAATGAGCAGTTCTTC.